This T cell receptor (beta chain) was identified during a study of T cell responses to AZD1222 COVID-19 vaccine. General study results and limits: Repertoire samples came only from after the peak T cell response.

TCRdb's table, derived via immunoSEQ multiplex PCR, lists solely in-frame clones and lacks some. The table records hundreds of thousands of clones, 90% to 95% of them present only once. This clone was counted a single time. Its specificity is not known. CDR3 length: 15 amino acids. Between the trimmed V and J ends, which lost 4 bases and 5 bases, there was a span of 15 bases. Germline V gene data show CDR1 as MNHEY and CDR2 as SVGEGT. The origin of this receptor is an adult who received the AZD1222 COVID-19 vaccine. The rearrangement links TRBV6-2 or TRBV6-3 to TRBJ1-5; D gene ambiguous. The sample was peripheral blood, taken 28 days after the second AZD1222 dose. CDR3 in DNA: TGTGCCAGCAGTTCCTCGAGGAGAGGGTATCAGCCCCAGCATTTT. This sequence encodes CASSSSRRGYQPQHF.